The present T cell receptor (beta chain) was sequenced within a study of identical twins. TCRdb redid the calling of the 5' RACE reads with MiXCR, one entry per CDR3 protein. The profile covers 270,000 or so distinct CDR3 sequences, with approximately 8.3% appearing a single time and approximately 3% taken by the ten largest. Trimming shortened V by 10 bases and J by 7 bases, and 17 bases separated the two germline ends. From germline, CDR1 is SNHLY and CDR2 FYNNEI. The CDR3 is made up of 13 amino acids. The same sample was also used in a study of yellow fever vaccine responses in identical twins.

This receptor was identified in a woman between 18 and 29 years old in good health. The chain links TRBV2 to TRBJ2-1; possibly TRBD1 or TRBD2 for D (5 bases each). The sample was CD8+ T cells sorted from blood. The CDR3 DNA follows: TGTGCCAACGGGGACGGGTCATGGAATGAGCAGTTCTTC. Protein product: CANGDGSWNEQFF.